The rows below give T cell receptor beta chains drawn from one sample of a study of blood T cell repertoires in COVID-19. This table comes from immunoSEQ multiplex PCR, and its TCRdb copy is limited to in-frame clones, with some not included. This sample has about 120,000 clones, with approximately 82% found just once. Source material: peripheral blood. The origin of the receptors is a man between 65 and 85 years old with active or convalescent COVID-19. The CDR3 runs from the conserved cysteine through the conserved F or W. Fields, in order: J gene, V gene, CDR3 protein.

TRBJ2-2 TRBV6-1 CASSERFTGELFF
TRBJ1-6 TRBV3-1/TRBV3-2 CASSQDRSSFSPLHF
TRBJ2-1 TRBV4-1 CASSPGTSGDIYNEQFF
TRBJ1-6 TRBV4-2 CASSQKWDTGGTSYNSPLHF
TRBJ1-2 TRBV5-4 CASNRTGLYGYTF
TRBJ2-6 TRBV19 CASSATSGSGSGANVLTF
TRBJ2-2 TRBV7-2 CASSSRTGRGAGELFF
TRBJ1-2 TRBV6-1 CASSELESRGYTF
TRBJ2-1 TRBV28 CASASGNPGNEQFF
TRBJ1-1 TRBV2 CASNERRNTEAFF
TRBJ1-2 TRBV27 CASSSGQGSYGYTF
TRBJ2-1 TRBV21-1 CASSKGVGSNSYNEQFF
TRBJ2-5 TRBV19 CASSTRTREVETQYF